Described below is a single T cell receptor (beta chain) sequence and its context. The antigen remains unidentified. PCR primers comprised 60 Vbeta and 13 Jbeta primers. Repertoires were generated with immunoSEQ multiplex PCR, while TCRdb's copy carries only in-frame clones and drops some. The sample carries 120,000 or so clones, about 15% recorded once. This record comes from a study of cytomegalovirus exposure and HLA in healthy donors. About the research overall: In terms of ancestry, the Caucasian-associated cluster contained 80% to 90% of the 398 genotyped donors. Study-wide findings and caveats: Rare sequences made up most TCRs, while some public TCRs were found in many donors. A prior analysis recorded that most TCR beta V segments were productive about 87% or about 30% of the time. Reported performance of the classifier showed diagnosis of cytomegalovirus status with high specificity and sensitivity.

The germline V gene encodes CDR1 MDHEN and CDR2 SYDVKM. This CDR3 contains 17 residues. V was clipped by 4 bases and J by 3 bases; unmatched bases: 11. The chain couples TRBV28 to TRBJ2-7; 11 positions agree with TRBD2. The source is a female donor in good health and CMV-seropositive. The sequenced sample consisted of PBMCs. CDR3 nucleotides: TGTGCCAGCAGTTCCGGACTAGCGGGCAGGGGGGGCTACGAGCAGTACTTC. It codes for CASSSGLAGRGGYEQYF.